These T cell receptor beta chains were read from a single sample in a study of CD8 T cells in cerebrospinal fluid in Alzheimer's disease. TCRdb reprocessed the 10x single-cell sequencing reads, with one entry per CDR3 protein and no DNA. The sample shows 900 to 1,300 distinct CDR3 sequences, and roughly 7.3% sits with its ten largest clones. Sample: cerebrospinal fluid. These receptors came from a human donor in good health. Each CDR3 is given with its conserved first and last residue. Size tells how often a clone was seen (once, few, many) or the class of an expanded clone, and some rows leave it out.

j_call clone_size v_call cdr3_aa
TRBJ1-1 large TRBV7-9 CASSLELGLEAFF
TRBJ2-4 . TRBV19 CASSIKGAVNIQYF
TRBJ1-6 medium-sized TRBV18 CASSPDYNSPLHF